This entry is about one TCR beta chain. The TCR beta CDR3 regions underwent amplification using RNA transcripts as the source. Primed by the HTBI set, a first-round RT-PCR was run on the TCR CDR3. One entry per CDR3 protein results from TCRdb running MiXCR on the multiplex PCR reads. The profile covers about 500,000 distinct CDR3 sequences, with 16% appearing a single time and 18% taken by the ten largest. The data originate from a study of T cells in Graves' hyperthyroidism and ophthalmopathy. Study in general: Peripheral blood was obtained at initial diagnosis, preceding any treatment.

Exclusion followed for patients with uncontrolled infection, other autoimmune disease, pregnancy or lactation. PBMCs came from 9 to 10 ml fresh peripheral blood. The CDR3 spans 13 residues. Trimming shortened V by 6 bases and J by 2 bases, and 10 bases separated the two germline ends. Germline V gene lookup returns CDR1 LNHNV and CDR2 YYDKDF (reference sequence). Sequencing was carried out using blood. V and J are TRBV15 and TRBJ1-1, with unresolved D. The source is a woman younger than 35 with Graves' hyperthyroidism. The DNA of the CDR3 is TGTGCCACCAGGTCGGCAGGAAACACTGAAGCTTTCTTT. Translated, it gives CATRSAGNTEAFF.